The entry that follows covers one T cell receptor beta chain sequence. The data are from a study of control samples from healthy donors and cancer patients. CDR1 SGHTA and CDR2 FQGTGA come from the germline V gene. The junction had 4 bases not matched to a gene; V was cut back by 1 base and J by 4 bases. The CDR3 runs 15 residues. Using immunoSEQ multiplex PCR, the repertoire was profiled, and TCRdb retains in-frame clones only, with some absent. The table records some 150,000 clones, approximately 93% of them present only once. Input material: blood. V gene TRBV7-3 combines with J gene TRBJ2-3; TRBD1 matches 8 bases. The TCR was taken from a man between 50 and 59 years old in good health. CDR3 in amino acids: CASSLKGQGADTQYF. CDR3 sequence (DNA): TGTGCCAGCAGCTTAAAAGGACAGGGAGCAGATACGCAGTATTTT.